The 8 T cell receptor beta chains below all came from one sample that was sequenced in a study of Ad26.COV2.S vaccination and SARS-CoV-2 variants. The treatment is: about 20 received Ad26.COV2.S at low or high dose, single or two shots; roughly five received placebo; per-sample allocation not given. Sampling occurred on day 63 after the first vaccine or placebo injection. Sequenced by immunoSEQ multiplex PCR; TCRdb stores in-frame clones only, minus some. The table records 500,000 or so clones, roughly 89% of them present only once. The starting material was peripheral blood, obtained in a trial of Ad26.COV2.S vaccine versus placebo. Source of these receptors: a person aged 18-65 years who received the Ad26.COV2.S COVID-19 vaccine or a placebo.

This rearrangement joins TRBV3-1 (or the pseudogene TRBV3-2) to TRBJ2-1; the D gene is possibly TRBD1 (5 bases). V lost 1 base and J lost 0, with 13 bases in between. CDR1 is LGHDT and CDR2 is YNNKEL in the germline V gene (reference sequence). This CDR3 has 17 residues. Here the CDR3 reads CASSQVRGVPSYNEQFF. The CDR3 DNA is TGTGCCAGCAGCCAAGTTAGGGGCGTCCCCTCCTACAATGAGCAGTTCTTC.

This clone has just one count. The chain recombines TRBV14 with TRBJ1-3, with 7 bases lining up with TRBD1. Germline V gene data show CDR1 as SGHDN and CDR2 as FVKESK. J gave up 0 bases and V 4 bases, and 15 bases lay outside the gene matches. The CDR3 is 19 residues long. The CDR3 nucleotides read TGTGCCAGCAGCCGATACCGGGACAGCGGGTGGGGCTCTGGAAACACCATATATTTT. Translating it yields CASSRYRDSGWGSGNTIYF.

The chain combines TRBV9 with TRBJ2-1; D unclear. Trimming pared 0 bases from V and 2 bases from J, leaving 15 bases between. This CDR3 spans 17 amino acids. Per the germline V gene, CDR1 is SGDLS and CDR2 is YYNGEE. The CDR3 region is CASSVDPPGSPYNEQFF. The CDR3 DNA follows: TGTGCCAGCAGCGTAGACCCTCCTGGCTCACCCTACAATGAGCAGTTCTTC.

The CDR3, as DNA: TGTGCCAGCAGCGTATCGGGGACTAGTCGGAATGAGCAGTTCTTC. This sequence encodes CASSVSGTSRNEQFF. J is TRBJ2-1 and V is TRBV9; 8 bases map to TRBD2. Germline trimming cut 1 base from V and 7 bases from J; bases unmatched to any gene: 7. The CDR3 covers 15 residues. CDR1 is SGDLS, CDR2 YYNGEE, per germline.

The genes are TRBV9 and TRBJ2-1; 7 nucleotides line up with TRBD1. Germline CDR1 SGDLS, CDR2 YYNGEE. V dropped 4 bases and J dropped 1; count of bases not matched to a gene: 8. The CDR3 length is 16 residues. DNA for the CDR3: TGTGCCAGCAGCCCCCCAGCGACAGGGTCCTACAATGAGCAGTTCTTC. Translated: CASSPPATGSYNEQFF.

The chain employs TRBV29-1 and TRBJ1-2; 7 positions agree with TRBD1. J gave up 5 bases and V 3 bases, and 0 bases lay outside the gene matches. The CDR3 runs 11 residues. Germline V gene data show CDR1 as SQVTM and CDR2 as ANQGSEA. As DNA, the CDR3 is TGCAGCGTTGACAGGGGGTATGGCTACACCTTC. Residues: CSVDRGYGYTF.

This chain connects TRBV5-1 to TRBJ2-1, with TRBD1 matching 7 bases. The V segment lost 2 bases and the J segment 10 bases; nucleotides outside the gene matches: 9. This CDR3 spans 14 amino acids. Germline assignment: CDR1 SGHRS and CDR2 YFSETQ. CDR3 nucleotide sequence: TGCGCCAGCAGCTTAAAGGGGGCACAAGAGGAGCAGTTCTTC. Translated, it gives CASSLKGAQEEQFF.

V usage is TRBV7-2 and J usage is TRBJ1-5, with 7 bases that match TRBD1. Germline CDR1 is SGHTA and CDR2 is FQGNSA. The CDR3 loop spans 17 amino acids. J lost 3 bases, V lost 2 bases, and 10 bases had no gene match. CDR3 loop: CASSLRQATGNNQPQHF. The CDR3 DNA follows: TGTGCCAGCAGCTTAAGGCAGGCGACAGGGAACAATCAGCCCCAGCATTTT.